This entry concerns a single TCR beta chain. Its antigen remains unknown. The data derive from a study of response to subunit inactivated influenza vaccine. Findings and caveats of the study: Each seasonal influenza vaccination recruits few new T cells, the authors suggested.

After removal of 6 bases from V and 10 bases from J, the junction contained 13 bases not matched to a gene. There are 15 residues in the CDR3. TCRdb fed the RT-PCR reads into MiXCR, producing one record per CDR3 protein. The sample has 150,000 to 200,000 distinct CDR3 sequences, 7.5% to 10% seen once; the top ten hold approximately 10%. The genes are TRBV12-3 or TRBV12-4 and TRBJ2-1; TRBD2 matches 9 bases. The receptor's source is a man aged 45-65 years who received an inactivated influenza vaccine. Source: non-naive T cells sorted from PBMCs, taken on the day of vaccination. CDR3 residues: CASSPSAGGPWEQFF. DNA for the CDR3: TGTGCCAGCAGCCCTAGCGCGGGGGGGCCATGGGAGCAGTTCTTC.